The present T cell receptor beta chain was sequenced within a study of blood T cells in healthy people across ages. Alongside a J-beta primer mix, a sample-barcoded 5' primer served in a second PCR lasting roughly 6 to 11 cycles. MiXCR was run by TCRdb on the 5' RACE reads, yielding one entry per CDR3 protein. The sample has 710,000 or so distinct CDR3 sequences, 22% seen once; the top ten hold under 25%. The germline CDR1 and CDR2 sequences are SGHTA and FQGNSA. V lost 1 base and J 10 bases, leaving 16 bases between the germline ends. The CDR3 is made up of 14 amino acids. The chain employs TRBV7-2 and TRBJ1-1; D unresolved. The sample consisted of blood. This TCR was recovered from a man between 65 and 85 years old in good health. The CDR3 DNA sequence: TGTGCCAGCAGCTTAGGATCCAATACACTGACAGCTTTCTTT. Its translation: CASSLGSNTLTAFF.